This T cell receptor beta chain derives from a study of OX40 agonist ivuxolimab in advanced cancers. About this clone: Its antigen is not identified.

Whole-study findings and limits: The 0.1-3.0 mg/kg partial responders had among the lowest clonal expansion.

The CDR3 spans 14 residues. CDR1 is ENHRY and CDR2 is SYGVKD in the germline V gene. Trimming removed 3 bases from V and 5 bases from J; junction bases left unmatched: 1. Assay: immunoSEQ multiplex PCR; the TCRdb copy retains only in-frame clones and omits some. The sample lists around 85,000 clones; 91% were seen once. The sequence came from an adult with an advanced solid tumor such as melanoma, head and neck, liver or kidney cancer. The genes are TRBV10-3 and TRBJ2-1, with TRBD2 identical over 10 bases. This specimen consisted of CD4+ or CD8+ T cells sorted from blood, obtained in a trial of the OX40 agonist ivuxolimab. The CDR3 is CAISDSGGNNEQFF. CDR3 nucleotides: TGTGCCATCAGTGATAGCGGGGGGAACAATGAGCAGTTCTTC.